Each of the 12 T cell receptor beta chains below was sequenced from the same sample in a study of chemoradiotherapy in HPV16-positive cancers. Sequencing used immunoSEQ multiplex PCR; TCRdb keeps in-frame clones, though not all of them. The sample consists of about 30,000 clones, more than 75% of them appearing once. The sample in question was blood, obtained from a patient who underwent chemoradiotherapy. Receptors were obtained from a human donor with HPV-associated anogenital cancer.

This chain links TRBV25-1 with TRBJ1-4; D unclear. From germline, CDR1 is MGHDK and CDR2 SYGVNS. This CDR3 contains 18 residues. The V end was cut by 2 bases, the J end by 3 bases, with 19 bases between. CDR3 in amino acids: CASSELARGGVSNEKLFF. The CDR3 region has the DNA TGTGCCAGCAGTGAACTAGCAAGAGGTGGGGTATCTAATGAAAAACTGTTTTTT.

This clone has just one count. The rearrangement uses TRBV9 and TRBJ1-5; a possible D gene is TRBD1 (6 bases). V lost 0 bases, J lost 6 bases, and 10 bases lay in between. Looked up from germline, CDR1 is SGDLS and CDR2 is YYNGEE. The CDR3 spans 14 residues. The CDR3 region has the DNA TGTGCCAGCAGCGTAGGACAGGAGGTTCAGCCCCAGCATTTT. Amino acid sequence: CASSVGQEVQPQHF.

The gene calls are TRBV5-4 and TRBJ2-7; D is ambiguous. The length of the CDR3 is 13 residues. Germline values: CDR1 SGHNT, CDR2 YYREEE (reference sequence). V was pared by 0 bases and J by 6 bases, with 10 bases between. Here the CDR3 DNA reads TGTGCCAGCAGCTTGGTTGGTGGGCCCGAGCAGTACTTC. Protein sequence: CASSLVGGPEQYF.

The rearrangement joins TRBV9 to TRBJ2-2, with 10 bases matching TRBD1. Germline V lookup: CDR1 SGDLS, CDR2 YYNGEE. This CDR3 comprises 17 residues. With V trimmed by 4 bases and J by 4 bases, 10 bases remained unmatched. CDR3 protein: CASSRRPGQGFTGELFF. DNA for the CDR3: TGTGCCAGCAGCAGACGTCCGGGACAGGGGTTCACCGGGGAGCTGTTTTTT.

This chain's CDR3 is CASSLSRLADTQYF. The CDR3 DNA sequence: TGTGCCAGCAGCTTATCAAGACTAGCAGATACGCAGTATTTT. The chain joins TRBV7-2 to TRBJ2-3; D is perhaps TRBD2 (6 bases). The V gene's germline CDR1 is SGHTA and CDR2 FQGNSA. Trimming took 2 bases from V and 4 from J, leaving 10 bases between them. The CDR3 is 14 amino acids.

The V gene is TRBV6-1, the J gene TRBJ1-5; unclear D gene. This CDR3 has 14 amino acids. CDR1 and CDR2 (germline): MNHNS, SASEGT. V lost 7 bases to trimming and J lost 5 bases, with 15 bases between them. Written as DNA, the CDR3 is TGTGCCAGCACTCTAACTATGGGTGATCAGCCCCAGCATTTT. This encodes CASTLTMGDQPQHF.

This clone was seen only a few times. The V and J genes are TRBV7-7 and TRBJ1-5; D not certain. This CDR3 has 13 amino acids. Trimming shortened V by 3 bases and J by 1 base, and 4 bases separated the two germline ends. The V gene's germline CDR1 is SSHAT and CDR2 FNYEAQ (reference sequence). CDR3: CASSLDSNQPQHF. For the CDR3, the DNA is TGTGCCAGCAGCTTGGACAGCAATCAGCCCCAGCATTTT.

The chain couples TRBV14 to TRBJ1-6; the match to TRBD1 covers 8 bases. The CDR3 covers 19 residues. Germline trimming cut 3 bases from V and 8 bases from J; bases unmatched to any gene: 18. Germline assignment: CDR1 SGHDN and CDR2 FVKESK. The chain's CDR3 is CASSHRRTGYLIGHSPLHF. The DNA for the CDR3 is TGTGCCAGCAGCCACAGGCGGACAGGGTATTTAATTGGTCATTCACCCCTCCACTTT.

The V and J genes are TRBV19 and TRBJ2-3; 12 bases map to TRBD2. The ends lost 5 bases at V and 3 bases at J; junction bases unmatched: 6. Germline V gene sequence: CDR1 LNHDA, CDR2 SQIVND (reference sequence). The CDR3 totals 16 residues. CDR3 sequence reads: CASSARTSGETDTQYF. For the CDR3, the DNA is TGTGCCAGTAGTGCAAGGACTAGCGGGGAGACAGATACGCAGTATTTT.

The chain recombines TRBV30 with TRBJ2-3, with D tentatively TRBD1 (8 bases). V shed 4 bases and J shed 7 bases, with 15 bases lying between them. The length of the CDR3 is 13 residues. Germline loops: CDR1 GTSNPN, CDR2 SVGIG (reference sequence). CDR3 protein: CAWNTGGGNTQYF. CDR3 nucleotides: TGTGCCTGGAACACAGGGGGGGGAAATACGCAGTATTTT.

V gene TRBV2 combines with J gene TRBJ1-2; D is perhaps TRBD1 (5 bases). CDR1 and CDR2 from the germline V gene are SNHLY and FYNNEI. Between the trimmed V and J ends, which lost 3 bases and 8 bases, there was a span of 13 bases. There are 13 residues in the CDR3. The CDR3 protein is CASSESRASGYTF. CDR3 coding DNA: TGTGCCAGCAGTGAGTCCAGGGCTAGCGGCTACACCTTC. Filled out from reference TRBV2 and TRBJ1-2, the complete variable domain reads EPEVTQTPSHQVTQMGQEVILRCVPISNHLYFYWYRQILGQKVEFLVSFYNNEISEKSEIFDDQFSVERPDGSNFTLKIRSTKLEDSAMYFCASSESRASGYTFGSGTRLTVV.

V usage is TRBV7-8 and J usage is TRBJ2-1, with TRBD2 as a possible D gene (6 bases). V gave up 5 bases and J gave up 7 bases, with 12 bases separating them. The CDR3 is 13 residues long. In germline, CDR1 is SGHVS, CDR2 FQNEAQ. The CDR3 region is CASSTGLYNEQFF. As DNA, the CDR3 is TGTGCCAGCAGCACGGGACTTTATAATGAGCAGTTCTTC.